This T cell receptor beta chain was captured in a study of CD8+CD57+ T cells in acquired aplastic anemia. V dropped 4 bases and J dropped 1 base, with 16 bases sitting between them. This CDR3 is built from 16 residues. Germline CDR1 is SNHLY and CDR2 is FYNNEI. TCR beta VDJ combinations and CDR3 sequences were profiled from genomic DNA. TCRdb reprocessed the reads via MiXCR and lists one record per CDR3 protein. This table has a few hundred thousand distinct CDR3 sequences, roughly a third appearing once. The sequenced patients had an expansion of CD8+CD57+ cells seen by flow cytometry. This clonotype was obtained from a human donor with aplastic anemia. This chain uses TRBV2 with TRBJ1-1, with D possibly matching TRBD1 (5 bases). Specimen: sorted CD4+, CD8+, or CD8+CD57+ T cells (not recorded which) from PBMCs. The CDR3 DNA is TGTGCCAGCAGTGCCGCAGGTTTCGGGACGAACACTGAAGCTTTCTTT. Its protein is CASSAAGFGTNTEAFF. Variable domain in full (rest from reference TRBV2 and TRBJ1-1): EPEVTQTPSHQVTQMGQEVILRCVPISNHLYFYWYRQILGQKVEFLVSFYNNEISEKSEIFDDQFSVERPDGSNFTLKIRSTKLEDSAMYFCASSAAGFGTNTEAFFGQGTRLTVV.